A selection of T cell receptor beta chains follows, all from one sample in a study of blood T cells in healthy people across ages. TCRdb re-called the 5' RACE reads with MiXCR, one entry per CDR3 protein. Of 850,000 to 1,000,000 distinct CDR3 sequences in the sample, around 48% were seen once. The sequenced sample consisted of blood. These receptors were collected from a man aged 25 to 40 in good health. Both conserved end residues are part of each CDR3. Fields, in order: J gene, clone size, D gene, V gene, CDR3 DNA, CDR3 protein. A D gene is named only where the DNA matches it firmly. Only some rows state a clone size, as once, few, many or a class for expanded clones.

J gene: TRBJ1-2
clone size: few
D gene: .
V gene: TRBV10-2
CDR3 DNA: TGCGCCAGCAGTGAGAACGGAAACTATGGCTACACCTTC
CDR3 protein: CASSENGNYGYTF

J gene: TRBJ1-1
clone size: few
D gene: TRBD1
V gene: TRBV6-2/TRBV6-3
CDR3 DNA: TGTGCCAGCACCGGACAGGTGCCCTTCACTGAAGCTTTCTTT
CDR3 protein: CASTGQVPFTEAFF

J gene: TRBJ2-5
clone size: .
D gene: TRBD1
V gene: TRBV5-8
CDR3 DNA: TGTGCCAGCAGCTACAGACCTTCGACAGGGGGCGTAGAGACCCAGTACTTC
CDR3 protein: CASSYRPSTGGVETQYF

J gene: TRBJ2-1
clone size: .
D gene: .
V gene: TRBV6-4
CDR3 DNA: TGTGCCAGCAGTGTGTCCGATCTAGTTAATGAGCAGTTCTTC
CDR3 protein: CASSVSDLVNEQFF

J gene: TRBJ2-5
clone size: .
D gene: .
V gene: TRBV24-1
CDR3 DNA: TGTGCCACCAGTGATATTAGAGGAGAGACCCAGTACTTC
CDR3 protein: CATSDIRGETQYF

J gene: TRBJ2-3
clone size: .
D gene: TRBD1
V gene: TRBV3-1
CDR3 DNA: TGTGCCAGCAGTCACGGGACAGGTGGCCGAAGGGGCACAGATACGCAGTATTTT
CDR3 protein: CASSHGTGGRRGTDTQYF

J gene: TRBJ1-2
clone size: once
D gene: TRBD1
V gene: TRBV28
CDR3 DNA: TGTGCCAGCAGTTTATCAGGGGGCTGTGGCTACACCTTC
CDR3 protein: CASSLSGGCGYTF

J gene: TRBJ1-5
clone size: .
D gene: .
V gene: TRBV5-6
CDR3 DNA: TGTGCCAGCAGTAAGACAAATCAGCCCCAGCATTTT
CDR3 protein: CASSKTNQPQHF

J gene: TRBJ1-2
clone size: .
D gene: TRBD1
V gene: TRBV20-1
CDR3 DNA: TGCAGCGCTACATCCACAGGGGCGGGTGGCTACACCTTC
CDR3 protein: CSATSTGAGGYTF

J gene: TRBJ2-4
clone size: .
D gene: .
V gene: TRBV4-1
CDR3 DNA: TGCGCCAGCAGAAAAGGACCGGGACGGGAAAACATTCAGTACTTC
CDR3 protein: CASRKGPGRENIQYF

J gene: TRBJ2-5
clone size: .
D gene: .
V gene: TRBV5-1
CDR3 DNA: TGCGCCAGCGGCTTGGTCCAGGGTCTACAAGAGACCCAGTACTTC
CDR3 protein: CASGLVQGLQETQYF

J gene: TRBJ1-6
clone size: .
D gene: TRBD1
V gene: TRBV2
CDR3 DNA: TGTGCCAGTGTCCGGGACAGGGGTGATAATTCACCCCTCCACTTT
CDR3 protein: CASVRDRGDNSPLHF

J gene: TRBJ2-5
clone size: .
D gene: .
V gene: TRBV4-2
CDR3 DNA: TGTGCCAGCAGCCAGGCCTTAGGGGCGGAGACCCAGTACTTC
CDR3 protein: CASSQALGAETQYF

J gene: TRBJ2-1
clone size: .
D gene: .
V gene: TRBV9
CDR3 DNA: TGTGCCAGCAGCACGGACGGACGGGGTGAGCAGTTCTTC
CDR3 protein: CASSTDGRGEQFF

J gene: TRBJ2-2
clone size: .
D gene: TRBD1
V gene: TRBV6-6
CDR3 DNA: TGTGTCGGCACTGACAGGGGCACCGGGGAGCTGTTTTTT
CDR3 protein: CVGTDRGTGELFF

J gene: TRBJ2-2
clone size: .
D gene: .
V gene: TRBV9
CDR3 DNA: TGTGCCAGCAGCCCGAGAAGCGACAGGAGGCCTTCGAACACCGGGGAGCTGTTTTTT
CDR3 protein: CASSPRSDRRPSNTGELFF

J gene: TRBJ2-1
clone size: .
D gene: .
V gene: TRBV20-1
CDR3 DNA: TGCTCAGGACCCGACCAAGTAAAGGATGAGCAGTTCTTC
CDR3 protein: CSGPDQVKDEQFF

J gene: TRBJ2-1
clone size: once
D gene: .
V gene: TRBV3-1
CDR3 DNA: TGTGCCAGCAGCCAGTCTGCGAACCCTACGTACAATGAGCAGTTCTTC
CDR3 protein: CASSQSANPTYNEQFF

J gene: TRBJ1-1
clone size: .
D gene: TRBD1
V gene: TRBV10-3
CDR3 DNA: TGTGCCATCAGTGCGGACAGGGACCCGAACACTGAAGCTTTCTTT
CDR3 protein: CAISADRDPNTEAFF

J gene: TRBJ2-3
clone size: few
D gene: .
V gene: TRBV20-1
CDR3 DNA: TGCAGTGCCATAGGGGTTCGGGGCGCTAGCACAGATACGCAGTATTTT
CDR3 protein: CSAIGVRGASTDTQYF

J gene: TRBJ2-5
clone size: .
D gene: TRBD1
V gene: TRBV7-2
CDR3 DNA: TGTGCCAGCAGCTTTCCCCCTCCAGGACAGGGCCAAGAGACCCAGTACTTC
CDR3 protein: CASSFPPPGQGQETQYF

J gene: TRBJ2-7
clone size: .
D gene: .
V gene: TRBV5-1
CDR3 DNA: TGCGCCAGCAGCTATGTGACAGGCAATTCCTACGAGCAGTACTTC
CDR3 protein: CASSYVTGNSYEQYF

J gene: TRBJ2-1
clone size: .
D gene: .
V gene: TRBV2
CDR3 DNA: TGTGCCGGCAGTGTTAGAGGGACTGAGCAGTTCTTC
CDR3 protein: CAGSVRGTEQFF

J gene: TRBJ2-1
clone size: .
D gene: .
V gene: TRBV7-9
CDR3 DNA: TGTGCCAGCAGCTTAGGATCCTACGAGCAGTTCTTC
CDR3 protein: CASSLGSYEQFF

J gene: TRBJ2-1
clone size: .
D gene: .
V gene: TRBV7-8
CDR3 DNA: TGTGCCAGCAGCTTAGCACCCGGGACTTACAATGAGCAGTTCTTC
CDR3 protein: CASSLAPGTYNEQFF

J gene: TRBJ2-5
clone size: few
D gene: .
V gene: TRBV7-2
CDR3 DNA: TGTGCCAGCAGCTTAGGGAGACGCCCGTACCAAGAGACCCAGTACTTC
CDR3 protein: CASSLGRRPYQETQYF

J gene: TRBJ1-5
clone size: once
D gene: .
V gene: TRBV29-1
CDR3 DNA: TGCAGCGTGGCCGTTGGGGGTACGGGTAATCAGCCCCAGCATTTT
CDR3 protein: CSVAVGGTGNQPQHF

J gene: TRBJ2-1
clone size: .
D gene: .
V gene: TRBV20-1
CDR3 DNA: TGCAGTGCCCCAATTAATCACGGACTGTTTTCTAATGAGCAGTTCTTC
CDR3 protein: CSAPINHGLFSNEQFF

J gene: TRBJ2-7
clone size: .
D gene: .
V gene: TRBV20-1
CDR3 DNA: TGCAGTGCTGACCAGGACGGATTATTTTACGAGCAGTACTTC
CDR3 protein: CSADQDGLFYEQYF

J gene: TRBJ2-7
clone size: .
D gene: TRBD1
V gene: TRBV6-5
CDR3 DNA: TGTGCCAGCACTCTTTCCGGGACAGGGGAGACCGAGCAGTACTTC
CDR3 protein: CASTLSGTGETEQYF

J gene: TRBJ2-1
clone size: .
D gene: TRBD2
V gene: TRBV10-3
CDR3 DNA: TGTGCCATCAGTGCCGGGGGGGGAAATGAGCAGTTCTTC
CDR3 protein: CAISAGGGNEQFF

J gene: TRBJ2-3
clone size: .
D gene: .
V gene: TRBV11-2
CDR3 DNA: TGTGCCAGCAGCTTAGACGGGCCTCCCGCAGATACGCAGTATTTT
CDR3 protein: CASSLDGPPADTQYF

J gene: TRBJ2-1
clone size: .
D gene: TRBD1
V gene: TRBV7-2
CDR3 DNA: TGTGCCAGCAGCTTCGGGACAGGGGTCCCCAATGAGCAGTTCTTC
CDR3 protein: CASSFGTGVPNEQFF

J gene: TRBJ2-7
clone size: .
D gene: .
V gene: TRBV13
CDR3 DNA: TGTGCCAGCAGCTTGGGGTCTAGCAACCTCTTCTACGAGCAGTACTTC
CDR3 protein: CASSLGSSNLFYEQYF

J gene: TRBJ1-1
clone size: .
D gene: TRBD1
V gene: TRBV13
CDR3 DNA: TGTGCCAGCAACCAGGGGGACACTGAAGCTTTCTTT
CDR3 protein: CASNQGDTEAFF

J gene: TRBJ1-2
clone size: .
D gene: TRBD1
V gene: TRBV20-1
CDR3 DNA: TGCAGTGAGGGACAGGGTGATGGCTACACCTTC
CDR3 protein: CSEGQGDGYTF

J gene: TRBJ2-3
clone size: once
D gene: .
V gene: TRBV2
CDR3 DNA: TGTGCCAGCAGTGGTGACTCGCGGTCGTTGTATACGCAGTATTTT
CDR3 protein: CASSGDSRSLYTQYF

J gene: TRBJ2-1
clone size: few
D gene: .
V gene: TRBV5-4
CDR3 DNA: TGTGCCAGCAGCTTGAGACGTACCACCTACAATGAGCAGTTCTTC
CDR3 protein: CASSLRRTTYNEQFF

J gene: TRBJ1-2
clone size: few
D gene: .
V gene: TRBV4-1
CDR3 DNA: TGCGCCAGCAGCTCTGAGGGCGTCTATGGCTACACCTTC
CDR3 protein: CASSSEGVYGYTF

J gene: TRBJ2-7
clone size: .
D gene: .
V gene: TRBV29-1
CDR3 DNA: TGCAGCGCGCACCTAAACTACGAGCAGTACTTC
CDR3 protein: CSAHLNYEQYF

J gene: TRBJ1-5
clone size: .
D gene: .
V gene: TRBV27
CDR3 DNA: TGTGCCAGCAAGATGGGGGCAGGAGGCAATCAGCCCCAGCATTTT
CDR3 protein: CASKMGAGGNQPQHF

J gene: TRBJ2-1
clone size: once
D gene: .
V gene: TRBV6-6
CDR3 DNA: TGTGCCAGCAGTTACGATGTGGAGGGACGCGAGCAGTTCTTC
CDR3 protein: CASSYDVEGREQFF

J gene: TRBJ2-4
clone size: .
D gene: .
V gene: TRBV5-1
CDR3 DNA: TGCGCCAGCAGCTTGGGGCTAGCGACTTCAAACATTCAGTACTTC
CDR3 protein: CASSLGLATSNIQYF

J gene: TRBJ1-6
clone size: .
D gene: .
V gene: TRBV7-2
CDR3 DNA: TGTGCCAGCAGCTTAGCGGTTTTTCACGGAACCTCCTATAATTCACCCCTCCACTTT
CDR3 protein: CASSLAVFHGTSYNSPLHF

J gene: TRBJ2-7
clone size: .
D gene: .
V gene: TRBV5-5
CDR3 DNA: TGTGCCGGCAGCTTGGAAGGCAGGACCATTTACGAGCAGTACTTC
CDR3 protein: CAGSLEGRTIYEQYF

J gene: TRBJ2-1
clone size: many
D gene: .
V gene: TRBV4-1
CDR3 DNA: TGCGCCAGCAGCCAAGATGCCGGTTTTCGTGAGCAGTTCTTC
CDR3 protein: CASSQDAGFREQFF

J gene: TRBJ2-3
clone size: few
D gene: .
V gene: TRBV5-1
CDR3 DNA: TGCGCCAGCAGCAGGGGGAAGGATACGCAGTATTTT
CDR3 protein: CASSRGKDTQYF

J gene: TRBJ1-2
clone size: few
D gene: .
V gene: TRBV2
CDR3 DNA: TGTGCCAGCAGTGATGGACTCAGTAGAGGCTATGGCTACACCTTC
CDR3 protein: CASSDGLSRGYGYTF

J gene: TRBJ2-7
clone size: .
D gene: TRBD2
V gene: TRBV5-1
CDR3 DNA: TGCGCCAGCAGCCTGCGGAGCACTGCCGGGACTAACTACGAGCAGTACTTC
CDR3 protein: CASSLRSTAGTNYEQYF

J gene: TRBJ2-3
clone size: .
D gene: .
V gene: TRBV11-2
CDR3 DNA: TGTGCCAGCAGCTTAGCGGGTCGCGGGGAAACAGATACGCAGTATTTT
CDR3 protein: CASSLAGRGETDTQYF

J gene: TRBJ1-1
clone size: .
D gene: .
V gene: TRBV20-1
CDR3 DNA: TGCAGTGCTAGAGTGGTAGTTTCCGGGGGGAACACTGAAGCTTTCTTT
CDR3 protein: CSARVVVSGGNTEAFF